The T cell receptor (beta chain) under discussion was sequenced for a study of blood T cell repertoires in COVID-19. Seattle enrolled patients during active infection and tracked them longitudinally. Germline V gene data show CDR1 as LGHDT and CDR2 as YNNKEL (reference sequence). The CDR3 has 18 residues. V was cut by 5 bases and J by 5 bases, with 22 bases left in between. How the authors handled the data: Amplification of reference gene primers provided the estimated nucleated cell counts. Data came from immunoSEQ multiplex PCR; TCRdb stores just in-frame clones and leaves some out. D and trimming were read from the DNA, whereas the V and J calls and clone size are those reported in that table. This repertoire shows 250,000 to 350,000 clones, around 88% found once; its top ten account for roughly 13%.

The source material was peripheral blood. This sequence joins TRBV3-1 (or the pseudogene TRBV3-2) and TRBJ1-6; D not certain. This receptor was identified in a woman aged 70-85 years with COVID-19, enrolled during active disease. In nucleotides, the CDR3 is TGTGCCAGCAGCAAAGGTTGTCCCATTTCACATCATAATTCACCCCTCCACTTT. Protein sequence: CASSKGCPISHHNSPLHF.